This T cell receptor beta chain stems from a study of graft-versus-host responses after intestinal transplantation. Looking at the study overall: Recipients across the board were started on anti-thymocyte globulin induction, then kept on tacrolimus and steroids for around three years.

For this clone: The antigen is unknown.

This CDR3 comprises 13 residues. The ends were cut back, 4 bases at V and 7 bases at J, with 10 bases in the middle. Germline-derived CDR1 and CDR2 are ENHRY and SYGVKD. Study-wide results and caveats: High graft-versus-host to host-versus-graft T cell clonal ratios marked allografts of patients with graft-donor macrochimerism.

Sequenced by immunoSEQ multiplex PCR; TCRdb stores in-frame clones only, minus some. Among some 46,000 clones, roughly 93% were seen once, and the ten largest hold about 5.9%. This specimen consisted of PBMCs, obtained about 120 weeks after a first intestinal transplant, on the day of a second. The origin of this receptor is a human patient who received an intestinal transplant, so some T cells may come from the graft donor. The V and J genes are TRBV10-3 and TRBJ2-2; possibly TRBD2 for D (6 bases). The CDR3 spells CAISAGEDGELFF. For the CDR3, the DNA is TGTGCCATCAGTGCCGGGGAGGACGGGGAGCTGTTTTTT.